Shown below are 20 T cell receptor beta chains from a single sample sequenced in a study of neurological immune-mediated disorders. TCRdb recomputed calls from the 5' RACE reads with MiXCR, one row per CDR3 protein. The top ten clones hold about 2.3% of a sample with 20,000 to 30,000 distinct CDR3 sequences, 2.5% of them seen once. The sequenced sample was PBMCs. The receptors shown here come from a woman in her forties or fifties with multiple sclerosis.

This clonotype was counted between two and nine times. The CDR3 ends on some other residue instead of the conserved phenylalanine or tryptophan, so this is likely a read error. The rearrangement links TRBV12-3 or TRBV12-4 to TRBJ2-4; TRBD2 agrees at 7 bases. The J segment lost 5 bases and the V segment lost 5 bases, leaving 6 bases of the junction unmatched. The CDR3 extends over 14 amino acids. The CDR3 spells CASSLGAGENIQYN. The CDR3 bases are TGTGCCAGCAGTCTTGGGGCGGGAGAAAACATTCAGTACAAC.

This clonotype was counted many times. V is TRBV29-1 and J is TRBJ1-1; maybe TRBD1 (5 bases). The V gene lost 4 bases and the J gene lost 8 bases, with 11 bases spanning the gap. The CDR3 spans 11 residues. The germline gives CDR1 SQVTM, CDR2 ANQGSEA. CDR3 sequence reads: CSVVTAGEAFF. For the CDR3, the DNA is TGCAGCGTTGTGACAGCCGGAGAAGCTTTCTTT.

There are many counts of this clonotype. The chain has TRBV25-1 and TRBJ1-2; D is perhaps TRBD1 (6 bases). Germline values: CDR1 MGHDK, CDR2 SYGVNS. The CDR3 loop spans 13 amino acids. V gave up 1 base and J gave up 4 bases, with 7 bases separating them. The CDR3 DNA follows: TGTGCCAGCAGTGAATCAGGGGTCTATGGCTACACCTTC. Protein sequence: CASSESGVYGYTF.

There are many counts of this clonotype. The CDR3 loop is CASSLLGGLSSYEQYF. DNA for the CDR3: TGCGCCAGCAGCTTGTTGGGCGGACTTTCCTCCTACGAGCAGTACTTC. The chain joins TRBV5-1 to TRBJ2-7; D perhaps matches TRBD2 (5 bases). Trimming stripped 1 base from V and 0 bases from J, with 14 bases between. The CDR3 is made up of 16 amino acids. Germline V gene sequence: CDR1 SGHRS, CDR2 YFSETQ.

Ten or more counts support this clonotype. The chain has TRBV9 and TRBJ2-5, with TRBD2 identical over 9 bases. With 0 bases clipped from V and 3 bases from J, the junction kept 0 bases outside the gene matches. The CDR3 has 14 residues. Per germline, CDR1 SGDLS and CDR2 YYNGEE. CDR3 sequence reads: CASSVGLAEETQYF. DNA for the CDR3: TGTGCCAGCAGCGTAGGACTAGCGGAAGAGACCCAGTACTTC.

This clonotype was seen many times. The V and J genes are TRBV10-3 and TRBJ2-7; 9 bases agree with TRBD2. Germline trimming cut 9 bases from V and 0 bases from J; bases unmatched to any gene: 3. CDR3 length: 13 residues. The V gene's germline CDR1 is ENHRY and CDR2 SYGVKD. The CDR3 DNA follows: TGTGCCATTCGTAGCGGGAGCTCCTACGAGCAGTACTTC. It translates to CAIRSGSSYEQYF.

Many counts were recorded for this clonotype. Relative to the germline gene, one junction end is altered; a read error may explain this. V and J are TRBV20-1 and TRBJ1-5; 8 bases are a match to TRBD1. The CDR3 sequence is 14 residues long. Germline CDR1 is DFQATT and CDR2 is SNEGSKA (reference sequence). CDR3 loop: CSASQGAQGQPQNF. In nucleotides, the CDR3 is TGCAGTGCTAGTCAGGGGGCGCAGGGTCAGCCCCAGAATTTT.

In its sample, this clonotype ranks as medium-sized. This CDR3 reads CASSPTGHTSGNTIYF. The CDR3 coding sequence is TGTGCCAGCAGCCCGACAGGGCACACCTCTGGAAACACCATATATTTT. The chain is built from TRBV3-1 and TRBJ1-3, with 7 bases aligning to TRBD1. CDR3 size: 16 residues. CDR1 and CDR2 from the germline V gene are LGHDT and YNNKEL (reference sequence). Germline trimming cut 4 bases from V and 0 bases from J; bases unmatched to any gene: 6.

The table lists this clonotype with many counts. The chain joins TRBV29-1 to TRBJ2-1; no firm D call. V was shortened by 3 bases and J by 5 bases, with 8 bases between the two germline ends. The CDR3 is made up of 12 amino acids. Germline assignment: CDR1 SQVTM and CDR2 ANQGSEA. The DNA for the CDR3 is TGCAGCGTTGATGGGTATGACAATGAGCAGTTCTTC. Amino acid sequence: CSVDGYDNEQFF.

This clonotype has a count of ten or more. The V and J genes are TRBV29-1 and TRBJ2-1, with D possibly being TRBD2 (6 bases). V lost 5 bases and J 5 bases, leaving 16 bases between the germline ends. Germline V lookup: CDR1 SQVTM, CDR2 ANQGSEA. This CDR3 is built from 14 residues. CDR3 protein: CSVIPVGLNNEQFF. The CDR3 region has the DNA TGCAGCGTTATCCCGGTGGGACTTAACAATGAGCAGTTCTTC.

There are many counts of this clonotype. This rearrangement joins TRBV11-2 to TRBJ1-1; possibly TRBD1 for D (6 bases). The V end was cut by 1 base, the J end by 1 base, with 10 bases between. CDR3 size: 15 residues. In germline, CDR1 is SGHAT, CDR2 FQNNGV. This CDR3 is CASSLGGTPNTEAFF. The DNA for the CDR3 is TGTGCCAGCAGCTTAGGGGGGACACCGAACACTGAAGCTTTCTTT.

This clonotype occurred many times. The chain carries TRBV7-2 and TRBJ2-3; TRBD1 agrees at 7 bases. The CDR3 length is 14 residues. Germline CDR1 is SGHTA and CDR2 is FQGNSA. Germline trimming cut 5 bases from V and 4 bases from J; bases unmatched to any gene: 6. CDR3 coding DNA: TGTGCCAGCAGCAAGACAGGGATCGCAGATACGCAGTATTTT. Amino acid sequence: CASSKTGIADTQYF.

The table lists this clonotype with many counts. V is TRBV20-1 and J is TRBJ1-5, with D possibly being TRBD1 (6 bases). This CDR3 has 14 amino acids. The germline CDR1 and CDR2 sequences are DFQATT and SNEGSKA (reference sequence). The V and J ends lost 1 base and 4 bases respectively, with 11 bases between them. The chain's CDR3 is CSARVPGENQPQHF. In DNA form, the CDR3 reads TGCAGTGCTAGAGTGCCAGGGGAAAATCAGCCCCAGCATTTT.

This clonotype was picked up many times. V gene TRBV12-3 or TRBV12-4 combines with J gene TRBJ2-5; TRBD1 or TRBD2 may be the D gene (5 bases each). CDR3 length: 13 residues. Trimming shortened V by 7 bases and J by 2 bases, and 11 bases separated the two germline ends. This chain's CDR3 is CASTLGRQETQYF. The CDR3 DNA sequence: TGTGCCAGCACCCTGGGACGACAAGAGACCCAGTACTTC.

This clonotype was counted ten times or more. CDR3 sequence: CASSLSSGSEQYF. For the CDR3, the DNA is TGTGCCAGCAGCTTGAGTAGCGGGAGTGAGCAGTACTTC. This chain connects TRBV5-6 to TRBJ2-7; 9 bases agree with TRBD2. Looked up from germline, CDR1 is SGHDT and CDR2 is YYEEEE. The CDR3 loop spans 13 amino acids. V was pared by 1 base and J by 7 bases, with 3 bases of the junction left unmatched.

At least ten counts were recorded for this clonotype. The chain employs TRBV20-1 and TRBJ1-1; 7 nucleotides line up with TRBD1. Per germline, CDR1 DFQATT and CDR2 SNEGSKA (reference sequence). This CDR3 has 14 residues. Unmatched junction bases numbered 8, after V lost 3 bases and J lost 4 bases. CDR3 residues: CSASHTGAGTEAFF. CDR3 sequence (DNA): TGCAGTGCTAGCCATACAGGGGCCGGCACTGAAGCTTTCTTT.

This clonotype was picked up a small number of times. The chain uses TRBV20-1 and TRBJ2-1, with TRBD2 identical over 9 bases. The V segment lost 0 bases and the J segment 8 bases; nucleotides outside the gene matches: 5. This CDR3 spans 14 amino acids. Germline assignment: CDR1 DFQATT and CDR2 SNEGSKA (reference sequence). CDR3 region: CSARDSGSFYEQFF. The CDR3 DNA sequence: TGCAGTGCTAGAGATAGCGGGAGTTTCTATGAGCAGTTCTTC.

This clonotype was detected only a few times. This chain connects TRBV3-1 to TRBJ2-1; the match to TRBD2 covers 9 bases. The length of the CDR3 is 15 residues. Per germline, CDR1 LGHDT and CDR2 YNNKEL (reference sequence). V was pared by 1 base and J by 6 bases, with 4 bases of the junction left unmatched. Here the CDR3 reads CASSQVGLATNEQFF. CDR3 nucleotides: TGTGCCAGCAGCCAAGTCGGACTAGCGACCAATGAGCAGTTCTTC.

At least ten counts were recorded for this clonotype. CDR3 coding DNA: TGTGCCAGCAGCCTGGACAGGGGGCGCGATGAAGCTTTCTTT. It encodes CASSLDRGRDEAFF. V and J are TRBV3-1 and TRBJ1-1; TRBD1 matches 11 bases. After removal of 4 bases from V and 7 bases from J, the junction contained 5 bases not matched to a gene. CDR3 size: 14 residues. Per the germline V gene, CDR1 is LGHDT and CDR2 is YNNKEL (reference sequence).

This clonotype was seen many times. The genes are TRBV15 and TRBJ1-5, with a tentative D call TRBD1 (5 bases). Trimming took 4 bases from V and 2 from J, leaving 15 bases between them. In germline, CDR1 is LNHNV, CDR2 YYDKDF (reference sequence). The CDR3 spans 16 residues. The CDR3 loop reads CATSIGGSRGNQPQHF. DNA for the CDR3: TGTGCCACCAGCATCGGGGGGTCTCGCGGCAATCAGCCCCAGCATTTT.